This T cell receptor (beta chain) comes out of a study of regulatory and conventional T cells in RAG deficiency. Study-wide findings and caveats: RAG-deficient patients showed markedly lower Shannon entropy and higher Simpson indices than control T-cell subsets. Shorter CDR3s in all patient subsets; >80% Treg-Tconv overlap in Omenn. Other subsets showed roughly 10-fold reductions, but Treg unique TCR beta sequences fell 95 to 100-fold in these patients.

TCRdb's table, derived via immunoSEQ multiplex PCR, lists solely in-frame clones and lacks some. The sample consists of about 30,000 clones, just under 90% of them appearing once. In regard to this clone: What it binds is unknown.

The data also belong to a second study, concerning regulatory T cells. That source adds: Primers: 52 TRBV forward and 13 TRBJ reverse.

The TCR sequence derives from a human donor in good health. The sequencing input was CD8+ T cells sorted from blood.

In DNA form, the CDR3 reads TGTGCCAGCAGCTTAGCGTTACTGGACGAAGCTTTCTTT. This codes for CASSLALLDEAFF. The rearrangement links TRBV7-9 to TRBJ1-1, with unresolved D. The CDR3 spans 13 residues. Trimming stripped 0 bases from V and 8 bases from J, with 10 bases between. Germline V CDR1 and CDR2: SEHNR, FQNEAQ (reference sequence).